This entry lists 20 T cell receptor beta chains sequenced from one sample in a study of radiation and T cells in renal cell carcinoma. Time point denoted: baseline pretreatment blood. Treatment indicated: 15 Gy SBRT to primary tumor, nephrectomy 4 weeks later. Method: immunoSEQ multiplex PCR; TCRdb's copy keeps in-frame clones and lacks some. This repertoire shows around 64,000 clones, roughly three quarters found once; its top ten account for more than 7%. The material sequenced was blood, taken from a patient whose treatment included radiotherapy and nephrectomy. The receptors were gathered from a man in his fifties or sixties with renal cell carcinoma.

The gene calls are TRBV11-3 and TRBJ1-1; TRBD1 is a possible D gene (5 bases). CDR3 size: 12 residues. The V gene's germline CDR1 is SGHNT and CDR2 YENEEA. V dropped 5 bases and J dropped 5 bases, with 9 bases sitting between them. CDR3 region: CASSIGDTEAFF. The DNA for the CDR3 is TGTGCCAGCAGCATAGGGGATACTGAAGCTTTCTTT.

As regards this clone: Other DNA sequences from this sample encode an identical CDR3 as well. The chain joins TRBV18 to TRBJ2-5; no firm D call. CDR1 and CDR2 from the germline V gene are KGHSH and LQKENI. This CDR3 is built from 11 residues. Trimming pared 5 bases from V and 2 bases from J, leaving 3 bases between. The CDR3 nucleotides are TGTGCCAGCTCAGGGCAAGAGACCCAGTACTTC. Encoded protein: CASSGQETQYF.

This chain joins TRBV6-5 and TRBJ1-1, with D perhaps TRBD1 (6 bases). Germline lookup yields CDR1 MNHEY and CDR2 SVGAGI. The CDR3 is 15 residues long. Trimming removed 2 bases at V and 1 base at J, with 11 bases between. The chain's CDR3 is CASSYGGRGNTEAFF. CDR3 sequence (DNA): TGTGCCAGCAGTTACGGGGGCAGGGGGAACACTGAAGCTTTCTTT.

The chain links TRBV30 to TRBJ1-2; D possibly corresponds to TRBD1 (6 bases). This CDR3 contains 16 residues. With 3 bases removed from V and 4 bases from J, the gap between germline ends came to 21 bases. CDR1 is GTSNPN and CDR2 is SVGIG in the germline V gene (reference sequence). In DNA form, the CDR3 reads TGTGCCTGGAGAGGGGGGGGCCTCTCAAGGCGCTATGGCTACACCTTC. Translation gives CAWRGGGLSRRYGYTF.

The chain uses TRBV19 and TRBJ1-1; the D is unclear. Germline V gene data show CDR1 as LNHDA and CDR2 as SQIVND (reference sequence). This CDR3 region has 11 residues. V was trimmed by 5 bases and J by 11 bases, leaving 12 bases between them. The CDR3 loop reads CASSGRGSAFF. The CDR3 nucleotides read TGTGCCAGTAGTGGTCGTGGAAGTGCTTTCTTT. The variable domain in full, with the rest retrieved from reference TRBV19 and TRBJ1-1, is DGGITQSPKYLFRKEGQNVTLSCEQNLNHDAMYWYRQDPGQGLRLIYYSQIVNDFQKGDIAEGYSVSREKKESFPLTVTSAQKNPTAFYLCASSGRGSAFFGQGTRLTVV.

This clone was detected a few times. CDR3 nucleotides: TGTGCCAGCATCGTAAATCAAGGGGCGGTGACTGAAGCTTTCTTT. Amino acid sequence: CASIVNQGAVTEAFF. The chain links TRBV13 to TRBJ1-1; possible D gene TRBD1, 5 bases. Trimming left V 7 bases short and J 5 bases short, with 20 bases between. The CDR3 sequence is 15 residues long. From germline, CDR1 is PRHDT and CDR2 FYEKMQ (reference sequence). The whole variable domain, remainder taken from reference TRBV13 and TRBJ1-1, is AAGVIQSPRHLIKEKRETATLKCYPIPRHDTVYWYQQGPGQDPQFLISFYEKMQSDKGSIPDRFSAQQFSDYHSELNMSSLELGDSALYFCASIVNQGAVTEAFFGQGTRLTVV.

The DNA for the CDR3 is TGTGCCAGTCGACTAGCGGGACGCACAGATACGCAGTATTTT. Translation gives CASRLAGRTDTQYF. The rearrangement joins TRBV13 to TRBJ2-3, with 11 bases that match TRBD2. V lost 9 bases and J lost 1; bases outside the gene matches: 3. This CDR3 region has 14 residues. Germline V CDR1 and CDR2: PRHDT, FYEKMQ (reference sequence).

The V and J genes are TRBV2 and TRBJ1-2; D is ambiguous. The V gene lost 2 bases and the J gene lost 0 bases, with 4 bases spanning the gap. CDR3 length equals 13 residues. Per germline, CDR1 SNHLY and CDR2 FYNNEI. The CDR3 sequence: CASSETANYGYTF. In DNA form, the CDR3 reads TGTGCCAGCAGTGAAACAGCTAACTATGGCTACACCTTC.

CDR3 sequence (DNA): TGTGCCAGCAGCTTCGCAGGGGGCGCGTTATTAGAGACCCAGTACTTC. Translated, it gives CASSFAGGALLETQYF. The chain recombines TRBV7-2 with TRBJ2-5; 8 bases agree with TRBD1. This CDR3 comprises 16 residues. CDR1 SGHTA and CDR2 FQGNSA come from the germline V gene. Germline trimming cut 3 bases from V and 4 bases from J; bases unmatched to any gene: 10.

This chain connects TRBV2 to TRBJ1-6; D gene ambiguous. The CDR3 runs to 13 residues. The ends were cut back, 2 bases at V and 10 bases at J, with 9 bases in the middle. Germline CDR1 SNHLY, CDR2 FYNNEI. In DNA form, the CDR3 reads TGTGCCAGCAGTGAACTTGGGCGCTCACCCCTCCACTTT. Its protein product is CASSELGRSPLHF.

The chain couples TRBV27 to TRBJ1-1; 8 positions agree with TRBD1. The CDR3 runs 16 residues. The J segment lost 7 bases and the V segment lost 7 bases, leaving 17 bases of the junction unmatched. Per the germline V gene, CDR1 is MNHEY and CDR2 is SMNVEV (reference sequence). DNA for the CDR3: TGTGCCAGCAATTCAGGGGGCGCGGGTGATTTCATTGAAGCTTTCTTT. Protein: CASNSGGAGDFIEAFF.

The chain joins TRBV10-3 to TRBJ1-2, with D possibly being TRBD1 (5 bases). Trimming took off 4 bases at V and 2 bases at J, with 11 bases between the two ends. The length of the CDR3 is 14 residues. From germline, CDR1 is ENHRY and CDR2 SYGVKD. The CDR3 protein is CAISGAGLNYGYTF. As DNA, the CDR3 is TGTGCCATCAGTGGAGCAGGGCTCAACTATGGCTACACCTTC.

V gene TRBV7-3 combines with J gene TRBJ2-3, with D maybe TRBD1 (6 bases). V lost 3 bases, J lost 0 bases, and 7 bases lay in between. The CDR3 is 14 amino acids. The germline V gene has CDR1 SGHTA and CDR2 FQGTGA. The CDR3, as DNA: TGTGCCAGCAGCTTCCAGGGGAGCACAGATACGCAGTATTTT. It specifies CASSFQGSTDTQYF.

The J gene is TRBJ2-1, the V gene TRBV11-3; D is perhaps TRBD2 (6 bases). Trimming took off 2 bases at V and 0 bases at J, with 20 bases between the two ends. The CDR3 is 19 residues long. CDR1 and CDR2 from the germline V gene are SGHNT and YENEEA. This CDR3 is CASSLNLFSGFSSYNEQFF. In nucleotides, the CDR3 is TGTGCCAGCAGCTTAAATTTGTTTAGCGGCTTCAGCTCCTACAATGAGCAGTTCTTC.

This chain connects TRBV7-8 to TRBJ2-1; TRBD1 or TRBD2 may be the D gene (6 bases each). The CDR3 sequence is 16 residues long. V shed 5 bases and J shed 2 bases, with 16 bases lying between them. Looked up from germline, CDR1 is SGHVS and CDR2 is FQNEAQ. The CDR3 nucleotides read TGTGCCAGCAGCCCCCTTGGGGGGCTCACCTACAATGAGCAGTTCTTC. Translated, it gives CASSPLGGLTYNEQFF.

This rearrangement joins TRBV30 to TRBJ1-5; TRBD1 agrees at 10 bases. The CDR3 sequence is 15 residues long. Germline CDR1 and CDR2: GTSNPN and SVGIG (reference sequence). The DNA for the CDR3 is TGTGCTTGGGGGACAGGGGATTATAGCAATCAGCCCCAGCATTTT. Translation gives CAWGTGDYSNQPQHF.

In this sample, this clone turned up a few times. This rearrangement joins TRBV6-1 to TRBJ2-7; D is possibly TRBD2 (6 bases). This CDR3 is built from 12 residues. V was cut by 7 bases and J by 4 bases, with 11 bases left in between. Germline V gives CDR1 MNHNS, CDR2 SASEGT. The DNA of the CDR3 is TGTGCCAGCACCTCGGGGGAGTACGAGCAGTACGTC. Residues: CASTSGEYEQYV.

The chain has TRBV19 and TRBJ1-4; D is undetermined. The V end lost 6 bases, the J end lost 5 bases, and 4 bases lay between the germline ends. CDR3 length: 11 amino acids. Germline V lookup: CDR1 LNHDA, CDR2 SQIVND (reference sequence). Here the CDR3 reads CASSRNEKLFF. In DNA form, the CDR3 reads TGTGCCAGTAGCCGCAATGAAAAACTGTTTTTT.

The chain employs TRBV15 and TRBJ1-2, with 9 bases identical to TRBD1. Germline V gene sequence: CDR1 LNHNV, CDR2 YYDKDF (reference sequence). CDR3 size: 16 residues. After removal of 4 bases from V and 7 bases from J, the junction contained 13 bases not matched to a gene. CDR3 region: CATSIIIGQGRSGYTF. The CDR3 DNA follows: TGTGCCACCAGCATCATTATCGGACAGGGGAGAAGTGGCTACACCTTC.

V gene TRBV30 combines with J gene TRBJ2-3, with D perhaps matching TRBD1 (6 bases). The germline gives CDR1 GTSNPN, CDR2 SVGIG (reference sequence). The CDR3 consists of 16 residues. Trimming left V 3 bases short and J 0 bases short, with 16 bases between. The CDR3 region is CAWSHMDRPSTDTQYF. CDR3 sequence (DNA): TGTGCCTGGAGCCATATGGACAGACCTAGCACAGATACGCAGTATTTT.